The 26 T cell receptor beta chains given below trace back to one sample, sequenced in a study of spatial heterogeneity in lung cancer. Notes on the study in general: It was found that expanded intratumoral alpha and beta TCR counts tracked tumor mutation counts.

For these TCRs, the target antigens are not known. Time point indicated: sample taken at primary tumor resection. Each CDR3 protein is one row after TCRdb ran MiXCR on the 5' RACE reads. The data hold about 13,000 distinct CDR3 sequences, with 4.5% to 5.5% observed a single time. The sequencing here drew on lung tumor tissue, taken at surgery. All receptors derive from a male donor with early-stage non-small cell lung cancer.

This clonotype was counted many times. Within a library made for alpha chains, this beta chain is off target, and its count is uninformative. The J gene is TRBJ2-3, the V gene TRBV6-2 or TRBV6-3, with D perhaps being TRBD1 or TRBD2 (5 bases each). The CDR3 is made up of 15 amino acids. V lost 4 bases and J 6 bases, leaving 17 bases between the germline ends. Germline V CDR1 and CDR2: MNHEY, SVGEGT. The CDR3 here is CASSSPRDGGDTQYF. CDR3 in DNA: TGTGCCAGCAGTTCTCCCCGGGACGGTGGGGATACGCAGTATTTT.

In this sample, this clonotype turned up many times. This beta chain is off target for a library built for alpha chains, so its abundance means little. The chain couples TRBV28 to TRBJ1-2; D might be TRBD1 (5 bases). Trimming took 3 bases from V and 3 from J, leaving 14 bases between them. The CDR3 sequence is 15 residues long. The germline V gene encodes CDR1 MDHEN and CDR2 SYDVKM. The CDR3 nucleotides read TGTGCCAGCAGTTTTCCCGGGGGTGGGGACTATGGCTACACCTTC. Protein: CASSFPGGGDYGYTF.

By share, this clonotype counts as medium-sized. Little can be read into the size of this beta chain, an off-target read in a library designed for alpha chains. The chain couples TRBV20-1 to TRBJ2-2; TRBD1 aligns across 8 bases. The CDR3 is 15 amino acids. Germline V gene sequence: CDR1 DFQATT, CDR2 SNEGSKA (reference sequence). V lost 6 bases and J lost 1; bases outside the gene matches: 7. The CDR3 loop is CSAEGQVVNTGELFF. The CDR3 DNA follows: TGCAGTGCGGAGGGACAGGTCGTGAACACCGGGGAGCTGTTTTTT.

This clonotype was detected ten times or more. This beta chain is a stray read from a library made for alpha chains; its abundance is not meaningful. The J gene is TRBJ2-2, the V gene TRBV7-2, with D hard to call. Germline V CDR1 and CDR2: SGHTA, FQGNSA. The ends were cut back, 5 bases at V and 7 bases at J, with 8 bases in the middle. This CDR3 comprises 12 residues. Written as DNA, the CDR3 is TGTGCCAGCAGCCCGAGTTTCGGGGAGCTGTTTTTT. Translated, it gives CASSPSFGELFF. The whole variable domain, filled in from reference TRBV7-2 and TRBJ2-2, reads GAGVSQSPSNKVTEKGKDVELRCDPISGHTALYWYRQSLGQGLEFLIYFQGNSAPDKSGLPSDRFSAERTGGSVSTLTIQRTQQEDSAVYLCASSPSFGELFFGEGSRLTVL.

This clonotype was seen many times. This beta chain represents an off-target read in a library built for alpha chains; its size is of limited meaning. This sequence joins TRBV7-9 and TRBJ1-3, with unresolved D. V lost 4 bases to trimming and J lost 11 bases, with 9 bases between them. Germline loops: CDR1 SEHNR, CDR2 FQNEAQ (reference sequence). The CDR3 has 11 residues. Here the CDR3 reads CASSSPIAIYF. DNA for the CDR3: TGTGCCAGCAGCTCCCCAATAGCCATATATTTT.

As regards this clonotype: A much larger clone lies one base from this, so it may be a read error. Since it is a stray read in a library aimed at alpha chains, this beta chain has a size that is not meaningful. The V and J genes are TRBV7-2 and TRBJ2-7; tentative D call: TRBD1 (6 bases). The V and J ends lost 0 bases and 5 bases respectively, with 14 bases between them. The CDR3 spans 15 residues. Germline CDR1 and CDR2: SGHTA and FQGNSA. CDR3 in amino acids: CASSLAGTGTHEQYF. The CDR3 nucleotides are TGTGCCAGCAGCTTAGCTGGGACGGGGACACACGAGCAGTACTTC. The variable domain in full, with the rest retrieved from reference TRBV7-2 and TRBJ2-7, is GAGVSQSPSNKVTEKGKDVELRCDPISGHTALYWYRQSLGQGLEFLIYFQGNSAPDKSGLPSDRFSAERTGGSVSTLTIQRTQQEDSAVYLCASSLAGTGTHEQYFGPGTRLTVT.

A few counts support this clonotype. Germline is not matched at one junction end, which may reflect a read error. This beta chain was picked up by a library intended for alpha chains and is off target, so its count carries little meaning. The CDR3 DNA follows: TGTGCCAGCAGCCCCTCGGGTGTAGCGAAGGAAAACTTC. It specifies CASSPSGVAKENF. The rearrangement uses TRBV5-4 and TRBJ2-7, with D perhaps TRBD2 (5 bases). The CDR3 covers 13 residues. Germline CDR1 and CDR2: SGHNT and YYREEE (reference sequence).

This clonotype was observed many times. Within a library made for alpha chains, this beta chain is off target, and its count is uninformative. This sequence joins TRBV20-1 and TRBJ1-1; D not certain. Germline V gives CDR1 DFQATT, CDR2 SNEGSKA (reference sequence). V was shortened by 7 bases and J by 5 bases, with 11 bases between the two germline ends. This CDR3 comprises 11 residues. DNA of the CDR3: TGCAGTGTCTCCGGGGATACTGAAGCTTTCTTT. Protein product: CSVSGDTEAFF.

In its sample, this clonotype was seen many times. The size of this beta chain means little, since it is a stray read in a library made for alpha chains. The chain joins TRBV20-1 to TRBJ2-3; D call uncertain. The CDR3 contains 14 residues. V lost 6 bases, J lost 1 base, and 14 bases lay in between. CDR1 is DFQATT and CDR2 is SNEGSKA in the germline V gene (reference sequence). Written as DNA, the CDR3 is TGCAGTGCGGTCTCCCAATTCGGCACAGATACGCAGTATTTT. Its translation is CSAVSQFGTDTQYF.

In its sample, this clonotype was seen many times. As an off-target read in a library built for alpha chains, this beta chain has a frequency of little significance. The rearrangement uses TRBV7-9 and TRBJ2-1; 9 bases are shared with TRBD1. J gave up 4 bases and V 3 bases, and 7 bases lay outside the gene matches. Looked up from germline, CDR1 is SEHNR and CDR2 is FQNEAQ (reference sequence). This CDR3 has 16 residues. The CDR3 sequence is CASSFYRGRLYNEQFF. The CDR3 nucleotides are TGTGCCAGCAGCTTTTACAGGGGGCGCCTATACAATGAGCAGTTCTTC.

On this clonotype: Within a library made for alpha chains, this beta chain is off target, and its count is uninformative. The V call is TRBV29-1, the J call TRBJ2-7; D may be TRBD1 (6 bases). Germline assignment: CDR1 SQVTM and CDR2 ANQGSEA. The CDR3 length is 13 residues. The V end lost 7 bases, the J end lost 8 bases, and 21 bases lay between the germline ends. As DNA, the CDR3 is TGCAGCGCTGGAGAGGGGGTTCCCATGAAGCAGTACTTC. Amino acid sequence: CSAGEGVPMKQYF.

This clonotype came up many times. This beta chain is an off-target read within a library intended for alpha chains, so its frequency means little. The CDR3 here is CASSYYSITGVTEAFF. In nucleotides, the CDR3 is TGTGCCAGCAGTTACTACAGTATTACGGGTGTGACTGAAGCTTTCTTT. This chain joins TRBV6-2 or TRBV6-3 and TRBJ1-1; D remains ambiguous. Trimming took 1 base from V and 5 from J, leaving 17 bases between them. The CDR3 is made up of 16 amino acids. CDR1 and CDR2 (germline): MNHEY, SVGEGT.

Many counts were recorded for this clonotype. The library was prepared for alpha chains; this beta chain is a stray read, so its frequency means little. This chain uses TRBV5-1 with TRBJ2-3; 7 bases match TRBD1. Germline CDR1 SGHRS, CDR2 YFSETQ. V lost 4 bases, J lost 1 base, and 9 bases stayed unmatched. CDR3 size: 16 residues. The CDR3 region is CASSPQGNSGTDTQYF. The CDR3 DNA is TGCGCCAGCAGCCCACAGGGGAACAGTGGCACAGATACGCAGTATTTT.

This clonotype was detected a few times. Little can be read into the size of this beta chain, an off-target read in a library designed for alpha chains. The chain combines TRBV7-9 with TRBJ2-6; D not certain. Trimming pared 7 bases from V and 2 bases from J, leaving 0 bases between. CDR1 SEHNR and CDR2 FQNEAQ come from the germline V gene (reference sequence). The CDR3 runs 11 residues. In DNA, the CDR3 is TGTGCCAGCACTGGGGCCAACGTCCTGACTTTC. Amino acid sequence: CASTGANVLTF.

In this sample, this clonotype turned up many times. Being off target in a library aimed at alpha chains, this beta chain has a size of little meaning. The chain has TRBV3-1 and TRBJ1-6; 7 bases align to TRBD1. CDR3 size: 14 residues. The J segment lost 2 bases and the V segment lost 7 bases, leaving 2 bases of the junction unmatched. The V gene's germline CDR1 is LGHDT and CDR2 YNNKEL (reference sequence). The CDR3 sequence: CASKQGTYNSPLHF. For the CDR3, the DNA is TGTGCCAGCAAACAGGGGACCTATAATTCACCCCTCCACTTT. The variable domain in full, completed from reference TRBV3-1 and TRBJ1-6, reads DTAVSQTPKYLVTQMGNDKSIKCEQNLGHDTMYWYKQDSKKFLKIMFSYNNKELIINETVPNRFSPKSPDKAHLNLHINSLELGDSAVYFCASKQGTYNSPLHFGNGTRLTVT.

This clonotype was seen at least ten times. This beta chain turned up in a library designed for alpha chains; as an off-target read, its abundance says little. The rearrangement links TRBV7-6 to TRBJ2-3, with D uncertain. Germline V gene data show CDR1 as SGHVS and CDR2 as FNYEAQ. CDR3 length: 13 residues. V lost 0 bases to trimming and J lost 3 bases, with 4 bases between them. The DNA for the CDR3 is TGTGCCAGCAGCTTAGCGGTGACAGATACGCAGTATTTT. Protein product: CASSLAVTDTQYF. Using reference TRBV7-6 and TRBJ2-3 for the parts outside the CDR3, the full variable domain is GAGVSQSPRYKVTKRGQDVALRCDPISGHVSLYWYRQALGQGPEFLTYFNYEAQQDKSGLPNDRFSAERPEGSISTLTIQRTEQRDSAMYRCASSLAVTDTQYFGPGTRLTVL.

To note about this clonotype: This beta chain was picked up by a library intended for alpha chains and is off target, so its count carries little meaning. The V gene is TRBV6-1, the J gene TRBJ2-7; D may be TRBD2 (5 bases). The CDR3 has 11 residues. CDR1 and CDR2 from the germline V gene are MNHNS and SASEGT. The V and J ends lost 7 bases and 4 bases respectively, with 8 bases between them. The CDR3 here is CASTPGYEQYF. CDR3 sequence (DNA): TGTGCCAGCACGCCGGGGTACGAGCAGTACTTC.

This clonotype was counted a single time. This beta chain is a stray sequence in a library constructed for alpha chains; its clone size is not meaningful. The chain employs TRBV20-1 and TRBJ2-3; 9 bases match TRBD2. J was trimmed by 2 bases and V by 2 bases; bases with no gene match: 5. Germline CDR1 and CDR2: DFQATT and SNEGSKA (reference sequence). The CDR3 runs to 15 residues. CDR3 protein: CSARPGTSPTDTQYF. The CDR3 nucleotides read TGCAGTGCTAGACCAGGGACTAGCCCCACAGATACGCAGTATTTT.

As to this clonotype: The CDR3 end shows no conserved phenylalanine or tryptophan, and so a read error is likely. The library was designed around alpha chains, so this beta chain is a stray read whose abundance carries little weight. The V gene is TRBV4-3, the J gene TRBJ1-3; 8 nucleotides agree with TRBD1. The CDR3 spans 17 residues. V was clipped by 4 bases and J by 0 bases; unmatched bases: 8. Germline V gene lookup returns CDR1 LGHNA and CDR2 YSLEER. The CDR3, as DNA: TGCGCCAGCAGCCTACTCGGGACAGGAGACTCTGGAAACACCATATATCTT. Protein: CASSLLGTGDSGNTIYL.

This clonotype is classed as medium-sized. Germline is not matched at one junction end, which may reflect a read error. This beta chain is an unintended read in a library built for alpha chains; its size means little. The V call is TRBV13, the J call TRBJ2-3, with D unclear. The CDR3 has 14 residues. Germline V gene sequence: CDR1 PRHDT, CDR2 FYEKMQ (reference sequence). The DNA of the CDR3 is TGTGCCAGCAGCCTAGGCCGGATCCCAGATACGCAGTATTTT. This encodes CASSLGRIPDTQYF.

This clonotype was counted many times. A library prepared for alpha chains yielded this beta chain as an off-target read; its size is of little meaning. J is TRBJ1-6 and V is TRBV28; the D is unclear. CDR3 length equals 13 residues. Trimming took off 10 bases at V and 8 bases at J, with 15 bases between the two ends. CDR1 MDHEN and CDR2 SYDVKM come from the germline V gene. The CDR3 coding sequence is TGTGCCACCCGACCGGGCCTCTATTCACCCCTCCACTTT. Its protein is CATRPGLYSPLHF.

Judged by abundance, this clonotype is medium-sized. The library was prepared for alpha chains; this beta chain is a stray read, so its frequency means little. The J gene is TRBJ1-2, the V gene TRBV12-3 or TRBV12-4; D is uncertain. CDR3 length: 11 residues. Deletions cut 5 bases from V and 3 bases from J, with 4 bases between. The CDR3 sequence is CASSRDYGYTF. The CDR3 DNA reads as TGTGCCAGCAGTCGCGACTATGGCTACACCTTC.

This clonotype was recorded a few times. Since the library was made to target alpha chains, this beta chain is a stray read and its abundance is not meaningful. The chain carries TRBV9 and TRBJ1-6; the match to TRBD1 covers 9 bases. This CDR3 has 14 residues. The V and J ends lost 3 bases and 8 bases, in that order; junction bases with no gene match: 3. CDR1 SGDLS and CDR2 YYNGEE come from the germline V gene. CDR3 sequence (DNA): TGTGCCAGCAGCGCCCGGGACAGGGATTCACCCCTCCACTTT. Translation: CASSARDRDSPLHF.

In this sample, this clonotype turned up many times. A library made for alpha chains picked up this beta chain off target, so its size means little. The rearrangement joins TRBV6-2 or TRBV6-3 to TRBJ2-2; possibly TRBD2 for D (5 bases). CDR1 and CDR2 from the germline V gene are MNHEY and SVGEGT. The CDR3 contains 17 residues. V dropped 0 bases and J dropped 5 bases, with 16 bases sitting between them. The CDR3 here is CASSYSPDSIETGELFF. CDR3 bases: TGTGCCAGCAGTTACTCTCCGGACTCAATCGAAACCGGGGAGCTGTTTTTT.

This clonotype has at least ten counts. Within a library made for alpha chains, this beta chain is off target, and its count is uninformative. This chain uses TRBV3-1 with TRBJ2-2; TRBD1 aligns across 9 bases. Per germline, CDR1 LGHDT and CDR2 YNNKEL (reference sequence). V shed 0 bases and J 5 bases; nucleotides not matched to a gene: 7. The CDR3 contains 17 residues. The CDR3 DNA is TGTGCCAGCAGCCAAGATTTCCGGACAGGGGAGACCGGGGAGCTGTTTTTT. Its protein product is CASSQDFRTGETGELFF.

This clonotype was detected many times. The library was designed around alpha chains, so this beta chain is a stray read whose abundance carries little weight. J is TRBJ1-4 and V is TRBV4-3; D unresolved. CDR1 is LGHNA, CDR2 YSLEER, per germline. The V and J ends lost 1 base and 12 bases respectively, with 15 bases between them. The CDR3 has 14 amino acids. CDR3 sequence: CASSQGPAAGELFF. CDR3 coding DNA: TGCGCCAGCAGCCAAGGCCCGGCAGCCGGAGAACTGTTTTTT.